This T cell receptor (beta chain) was obtained from a study of T cell responses to AZD1222 COVID-19 vaccine. Whole-study context: Pooled samples include second doses given at about 4 or 12 weeks. Findings of the study overall: White British people made up most donors, females outnumbered males, and clonal diversity was possibly underestimated.

A word on this clone: The antigen is unknown.

This table comes from immunoSEQ multiplex PCR, and its TCRdb copy is limited to in-frame clones, with some not included. Of 140,000 to 150,000 clones listed, under 95% are singletons. Germline V gives CDR1 ENHRY, CDR2 SYGVKD. The germline V and J ends were trimmed by 3 bases and 0 bases, with 18 bases remaining between them. The CDR3 runs 18 residues. The chain carries TRBV10-3 and TRBJ2-1; D may match TRBD1 or TRBD2 (6 bases each). Sequencing used peripheral blood, obtained on day 0 of AZD1222 vaccination. The sequence derives from an adult in good health. The CDR3 DNA sequence: TGTGCCATCAGTGAAAGGGGGGCAGGGCCGAGCTCCTACAATGAGCAGTTCTTC. Translating gives CAISERGAGPSSYNEQFF.